This T cell receptor beta chain was found in a study of control samples from healthy donors and cancer patients (TCRdb year 2020). CDR1 SEHNR and CDR2 FQNEAQ are derived from the germline V gene (reference sequence). The CDR3 starts with the cysteine, ends with the phenylalanine, and has 15 residues. Only CDR3 DNA remains: 45 bases, in frame from the first base. Libraries came from the immunoSEQ multiplex PCR assay. Entries here come from immuneACCESS through TCRdb and include only in-frame sequences with V and J called. Some clones fail to appear in such tables; in the studies checked, an unresolved V gene covers under half of the shortfall, and the cause of the remainder is unknown. In this sample the table shows 150,000 to 200,000 clones, nearly 90% of which occur a single time. Just over 1.4% of the sample is taken by the ten largest. Only one count was recorded for this clone. No antigen is known for it. One end of the junction fails to match germline, which may point to a read error.

The chain employs TRBV7-9 and TRBJ2-1; 9 central bases correspond to TRBD2. Material for sequencing was blood. This TCR derives from a woman aged 45-65 years in good health. At the DNA level, the sequence is TGTGCCAGCAGCGTAGCGGGAGAGGGCTACAATGAGCAGTTCTTC. Its amino acids are CASSVAGEGYNEQFF.